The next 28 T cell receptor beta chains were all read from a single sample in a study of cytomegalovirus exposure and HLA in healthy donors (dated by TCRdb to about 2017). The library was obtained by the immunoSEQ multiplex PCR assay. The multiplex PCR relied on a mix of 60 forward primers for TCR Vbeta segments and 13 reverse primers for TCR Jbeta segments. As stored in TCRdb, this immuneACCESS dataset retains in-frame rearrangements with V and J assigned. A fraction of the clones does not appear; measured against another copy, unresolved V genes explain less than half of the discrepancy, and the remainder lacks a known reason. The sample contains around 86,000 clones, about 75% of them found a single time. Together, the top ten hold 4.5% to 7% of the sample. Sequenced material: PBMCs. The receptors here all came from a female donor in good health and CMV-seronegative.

CDR3 sequence: CASSPIAGTYEQYF. CDR3 sequence (DNA): TGTGCCAGCAGCCCCATAGCGGGAACCTACGAGCAGTACTTC. The chain links TRBV11-2 to TRBJ2-7; 8 nucleotides line up with TRBD2. The V gene's germline CDR1 is SGHAT and CDR2 FQNNGV. This CDR3 spans 14 amino acids. J was trimmed by 2 bases and V by 5 bases; bases with no gene match: 5.

The CDR3 DNA reads as TGTGCCAGCAGGGCTACAGGGACAAATCAGCCCCAGCATTTT. Its protein is CASRATGTNQPQHF. This sequence joins TRBV6-5 and TRBJ1-5, with a tentative D call TRBD1 (6 bases). The V end lost 6 bases, the J end lost 4 bases, and 13 bases lay between the germline ends. The CDR3 runs 14 residues. CDR1 MNHEY and CDR2 SVGAGI come from the germline V gene.

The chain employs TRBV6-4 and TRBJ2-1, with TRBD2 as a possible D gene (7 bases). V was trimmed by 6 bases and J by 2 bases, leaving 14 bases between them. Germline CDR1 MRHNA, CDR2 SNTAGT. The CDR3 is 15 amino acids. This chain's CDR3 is CASRPQGGAYNEQFF. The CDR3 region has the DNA TGTGCCAGCAGACCACAGGGAGGGGCCTACAATGAGCAGTTCTTC.

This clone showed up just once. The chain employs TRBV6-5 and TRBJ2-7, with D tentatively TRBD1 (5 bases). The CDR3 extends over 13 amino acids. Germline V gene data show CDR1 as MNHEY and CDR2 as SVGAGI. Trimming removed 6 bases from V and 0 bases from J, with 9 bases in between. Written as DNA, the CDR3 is TGTGCCAGCAGGAGACAGAGCTCCTACGAGCAGTACTTC. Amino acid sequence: CASRRQSSYEQYF.

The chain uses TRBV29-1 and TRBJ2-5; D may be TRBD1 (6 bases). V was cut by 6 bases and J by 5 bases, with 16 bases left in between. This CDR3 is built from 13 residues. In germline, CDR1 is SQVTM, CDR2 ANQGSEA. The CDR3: CSVNRVSGETQYF. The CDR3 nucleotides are TGCAGCGTCAACAGGGTGTCCGGGGAGACCCAGTACTTC.

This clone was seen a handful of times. Here the CDR3 DNA reads TGTGCCAGCAGAACACAGGGAACCCCTAACTATGGCTACACCTTC. This codes for CASRTQGTPNYGYTF. This sequence joins TRBV6-4 and TRBJ1-2; tentatively, D is TRBD1 (6 bases). The V end lost 6 bases, the J end lost 0 bases, and 14 bases lay between the germline ends. The germline V gene encodes CDR1 MRHNA and CDR2 SNTAGT. This CDR3 is 15 amino acids long.

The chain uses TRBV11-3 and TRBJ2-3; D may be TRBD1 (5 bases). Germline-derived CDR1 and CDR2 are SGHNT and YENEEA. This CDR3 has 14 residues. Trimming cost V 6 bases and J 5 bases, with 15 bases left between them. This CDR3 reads CASSPSRARDTQYF. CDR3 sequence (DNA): TGTGCCAGCAGTCCCTCCAGGGCTAGAGATACGCAGTATTTT.

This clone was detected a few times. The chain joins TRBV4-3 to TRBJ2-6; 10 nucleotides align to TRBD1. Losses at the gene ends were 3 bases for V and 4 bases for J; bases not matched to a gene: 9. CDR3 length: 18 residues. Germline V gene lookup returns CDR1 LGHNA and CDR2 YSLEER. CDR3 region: CASSHPRGQGRGANVLTF. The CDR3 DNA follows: TGCGCCAGCAGCCACCCTCGGGGACAGGGGAGAGGGGCCAACGTCCTGACTTTC.

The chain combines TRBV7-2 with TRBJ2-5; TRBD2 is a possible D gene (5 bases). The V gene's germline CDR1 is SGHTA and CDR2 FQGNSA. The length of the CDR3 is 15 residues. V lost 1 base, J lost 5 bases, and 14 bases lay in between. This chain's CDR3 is CASSLVGRGPETQYF. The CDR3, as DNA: TGTGCCAGCAGCTTAGTTGGCAGAGGGCCGGAGACCCAGTACTTC.

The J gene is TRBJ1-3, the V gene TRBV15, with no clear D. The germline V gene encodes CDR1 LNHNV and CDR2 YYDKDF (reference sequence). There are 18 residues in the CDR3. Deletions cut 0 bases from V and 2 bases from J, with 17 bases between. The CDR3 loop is CATSRDSEVRETGNTIYF. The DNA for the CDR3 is TGTGCCACCAGCAGAGATTCAGAAGTTCGGGAAACTGGAAACACCATATATTTT.

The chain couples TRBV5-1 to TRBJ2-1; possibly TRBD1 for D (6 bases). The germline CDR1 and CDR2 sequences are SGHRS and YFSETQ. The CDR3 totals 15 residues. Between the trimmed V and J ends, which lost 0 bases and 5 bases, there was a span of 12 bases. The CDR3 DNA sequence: TGCGCCAGCAGCTTGGGTCTAAGGACAGACAATGAGCAGTTCTTC. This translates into CASSLGLRTDNEQFF.

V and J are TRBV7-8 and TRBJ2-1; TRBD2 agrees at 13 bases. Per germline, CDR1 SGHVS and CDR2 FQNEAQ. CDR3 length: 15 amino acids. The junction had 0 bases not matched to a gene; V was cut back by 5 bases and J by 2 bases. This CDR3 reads CASSGLAGAYNEQFF. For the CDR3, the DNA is TGTGCCAGCAGCGGACTAGCGGGGGCCTACAATGAGCAGTTCTTC. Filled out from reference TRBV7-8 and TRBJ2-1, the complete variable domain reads GAGVSQSPRYKVAKRGQDVALRCDPISGHVSLFWYQQALGQGPEFLTYFQNEAQLDKSGLPSDRFFAERPEGSVSTLKIQRTQQEDSAVYLCASSGLAGAYNEQFFGPGTRLTVL.

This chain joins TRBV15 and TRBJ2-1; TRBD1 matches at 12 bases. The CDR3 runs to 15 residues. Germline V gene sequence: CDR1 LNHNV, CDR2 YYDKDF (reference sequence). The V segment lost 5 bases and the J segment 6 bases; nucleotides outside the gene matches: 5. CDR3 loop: CATSWGQGAVNEQFF. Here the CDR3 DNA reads TGTGCCACCAGCTGGGGACAGGGGGCTGTCAATGAGCAGTTCTTC.

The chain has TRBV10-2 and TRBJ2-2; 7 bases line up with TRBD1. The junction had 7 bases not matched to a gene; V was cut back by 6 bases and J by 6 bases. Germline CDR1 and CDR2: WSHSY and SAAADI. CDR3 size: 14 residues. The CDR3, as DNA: TGCGCCAGCAGGATAACAGGGGCGTCCGGGGAGCTGTTTTTT. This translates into CASRITGASGELFF.

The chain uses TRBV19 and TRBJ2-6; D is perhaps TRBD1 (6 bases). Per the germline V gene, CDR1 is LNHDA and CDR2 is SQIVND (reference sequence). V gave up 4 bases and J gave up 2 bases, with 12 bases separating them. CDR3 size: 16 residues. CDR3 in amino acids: CASSTRGTPGANVLTF. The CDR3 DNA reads TGTGCCAGTAGTACCAGGGGCACCCCTGGGGCCAACGTCCTGACTTTC.

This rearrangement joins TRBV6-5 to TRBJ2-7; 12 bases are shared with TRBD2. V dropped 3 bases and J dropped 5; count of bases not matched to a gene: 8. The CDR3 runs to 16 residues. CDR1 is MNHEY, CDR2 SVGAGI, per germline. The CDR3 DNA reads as TGTGCCAGCAGTTATTCTAGGACTAGCGGGGCTAACGAGCAGTACTTC. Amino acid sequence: CASSYSRTSGANEQYF.

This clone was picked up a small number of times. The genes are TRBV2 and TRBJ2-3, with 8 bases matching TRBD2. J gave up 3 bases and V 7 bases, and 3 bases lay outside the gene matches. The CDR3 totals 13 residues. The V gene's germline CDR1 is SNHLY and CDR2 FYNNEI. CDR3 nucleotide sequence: TGTGCCAGCATACTAGCGGTGACAGATACGCAGTATTTT. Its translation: CASILAVTDTQYF.

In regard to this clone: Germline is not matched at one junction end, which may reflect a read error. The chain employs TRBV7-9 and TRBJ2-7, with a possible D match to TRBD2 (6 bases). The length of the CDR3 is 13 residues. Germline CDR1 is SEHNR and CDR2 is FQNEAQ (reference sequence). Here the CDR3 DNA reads TGTTCCAGCAGCTTCGGGGGAGAGGGTGAGCAGTACTTC. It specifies CSSSFGGEGEQYF.

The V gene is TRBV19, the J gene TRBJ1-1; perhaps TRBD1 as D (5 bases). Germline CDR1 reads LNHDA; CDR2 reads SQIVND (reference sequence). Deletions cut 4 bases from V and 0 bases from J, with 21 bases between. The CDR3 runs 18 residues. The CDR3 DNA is TGTGCCAGTAGTAAAGGGCGGGGGTCCAGCTCCCTGAACACTGAAGCTTTCTTT. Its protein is CASSKGRGSSSLNTEAFF.

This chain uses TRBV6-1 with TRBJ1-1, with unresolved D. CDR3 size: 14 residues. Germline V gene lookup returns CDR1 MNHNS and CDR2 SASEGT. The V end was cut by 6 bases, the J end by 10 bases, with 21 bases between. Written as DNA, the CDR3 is TGTGCCAGCAGCGATCTTTCCGGGTCGCTTGGAGCTTTCTTT. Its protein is CASSDLSGSLGAFF.

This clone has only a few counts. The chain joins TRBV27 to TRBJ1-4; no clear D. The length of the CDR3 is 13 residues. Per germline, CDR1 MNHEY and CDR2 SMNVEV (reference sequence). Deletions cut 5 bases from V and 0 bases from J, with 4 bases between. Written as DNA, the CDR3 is TGTGCCAGCAGTAGCGCAACTAATGAAAAACTGTTTTTT. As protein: CASSSATNEKLFF.

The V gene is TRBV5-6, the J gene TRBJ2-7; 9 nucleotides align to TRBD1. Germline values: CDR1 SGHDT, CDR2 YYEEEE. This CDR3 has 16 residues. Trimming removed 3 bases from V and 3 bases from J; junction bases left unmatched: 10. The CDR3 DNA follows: TGTGCCAGCAGCTCCGTGGGACAGGGAGCAATCTACGAGCAGTACTTC. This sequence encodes CASSSVGQGAIYEQYF.

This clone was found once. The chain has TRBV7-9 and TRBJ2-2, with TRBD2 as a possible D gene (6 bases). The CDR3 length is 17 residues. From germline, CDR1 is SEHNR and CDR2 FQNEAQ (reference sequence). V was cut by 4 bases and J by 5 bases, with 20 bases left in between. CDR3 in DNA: TGTGCCAGCAGCTGGTCTTTGGAGGGGACGGGGACCGGGGAGCTGTTTTTT. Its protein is CASSWSLEGTGTGELFF. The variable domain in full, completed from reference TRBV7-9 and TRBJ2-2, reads DTGVSQNPRHKITKRGQNVTFRCDPISEHNRLYWYRQTLGQGPEFLTYFQNEAQLEKSRLLSDRFSAERPKGSFSTLEIQRTEQGDSAMYLCASSWSLEGTGTGELFFGEGSRLTVL.

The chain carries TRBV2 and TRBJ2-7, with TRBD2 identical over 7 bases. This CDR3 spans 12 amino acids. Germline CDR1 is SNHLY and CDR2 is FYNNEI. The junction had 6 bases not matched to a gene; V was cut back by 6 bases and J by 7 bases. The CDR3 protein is CASSGGSWEQYF. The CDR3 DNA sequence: TGTGCCAGCAGCGGGGGGTCTTGGGAGCAGTACTTC.

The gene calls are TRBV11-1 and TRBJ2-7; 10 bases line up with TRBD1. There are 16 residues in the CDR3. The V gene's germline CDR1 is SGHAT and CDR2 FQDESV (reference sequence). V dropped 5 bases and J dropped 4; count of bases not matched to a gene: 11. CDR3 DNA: TGTGCCAGCAGCCCACGGGACAGGGGCCCCGCATACGAGCAGTACTTC. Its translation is CASSPRDRGPAYEQYF.

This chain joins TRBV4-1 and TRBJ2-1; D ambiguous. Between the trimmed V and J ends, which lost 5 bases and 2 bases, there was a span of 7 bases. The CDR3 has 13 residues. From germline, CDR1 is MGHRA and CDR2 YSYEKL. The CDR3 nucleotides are TGCGCCAGCAGCGGGCCGACCTACAATGAGCAGTTCTTC. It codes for CASSGPTYNEQFF.

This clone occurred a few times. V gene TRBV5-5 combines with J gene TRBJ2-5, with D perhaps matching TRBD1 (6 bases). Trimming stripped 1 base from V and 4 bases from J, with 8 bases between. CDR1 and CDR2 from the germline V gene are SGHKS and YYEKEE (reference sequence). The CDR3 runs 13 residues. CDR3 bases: TGTGCCAGCAGCTTGACAGGGCGAGAGACCCAGTACTTC. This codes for CASSLTGRETQYF.

Here the CDR3 reads CASSSPVGSGSGTDTQYF. The DNA of the CDR3 is TGTGCCAGCTCATCCCCGGTTGGGAGCGGGAGTGGCACAGATACGCAGTATTTT. This chain connects TRBV18 to TRBJ2-3; 8 nucleotides line up with TRBD2. This CDR3 is 18 amino acids long. J gave up 1 base and V 5 bases, and 14 bases lay outside the gene matches. The germline gives CDR1 KGHSH, CDR2 LQKENI.